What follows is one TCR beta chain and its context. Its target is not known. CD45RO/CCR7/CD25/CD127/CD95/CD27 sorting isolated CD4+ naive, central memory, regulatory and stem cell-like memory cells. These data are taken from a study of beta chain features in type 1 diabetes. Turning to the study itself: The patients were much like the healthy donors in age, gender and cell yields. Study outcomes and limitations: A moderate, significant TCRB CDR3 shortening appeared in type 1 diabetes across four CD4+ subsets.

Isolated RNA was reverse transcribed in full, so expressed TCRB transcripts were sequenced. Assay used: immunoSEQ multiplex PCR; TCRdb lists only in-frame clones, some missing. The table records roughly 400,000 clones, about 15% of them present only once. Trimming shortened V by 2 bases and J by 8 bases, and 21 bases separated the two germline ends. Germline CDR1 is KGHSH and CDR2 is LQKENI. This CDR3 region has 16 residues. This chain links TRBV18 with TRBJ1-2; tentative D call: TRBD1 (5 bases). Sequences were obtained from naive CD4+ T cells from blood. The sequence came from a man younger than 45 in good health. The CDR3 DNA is TGTGCCAGCTCACCAACTCCAGCGGGGACCGGCGTGGGCTACACCTTC. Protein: CASSPTPAGTGVGYTF. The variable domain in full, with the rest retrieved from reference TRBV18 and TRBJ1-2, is NAGVMQNPRHLVRRRGQEARLRCSPMKGHSHVYWYRQLPEEGLKFMVYLQKENIIDESGMPKERFSAEFPKEGPSILRIQQVVRGDSAAYFCASSPTPAGTGVGYTFGSGTRLTVV.